This TCR beta chain was sequenced during a study of identical twins. General study findings and limits: Some out-of-frame alpha sequences were shared by twins, and these showed excess low generation probability.

MiXCR, applied by TCRdb to the 5' RACE reads, yields one record per CDR3 protein. The table lists about 900,000 distinct CDR3 sequences, roughly an eighth of them singletons. Germline CDR1 SNHLY, CDR2 FYNNEI. Between the trimmed V and J ends, which lost 4 bases and 6 bases, there was a span of 20 bases. This CDR3 region has 16 residues. This clonotype has a handful of counts. Its cognate antigen is unknown. These data are also associated with another study on yellow fever vaccine responses in identical twins. Turning to that study: Reportedly, the response of twins' T cells to the vaccine seemed partly convergent, partly personalized.

The chain combines TRBV2 with TRBJ2-3, with D tentatively TRBD1 (6 bases). What was sequenced was PBMCs. The TCR sequence derives from a woman aged 18-29 years in good health. The DNA for the CDR3 is TGTGCCAGCAGTGCTAGGACAGCCCTCCGTGGGGATACGCAGTATTTT. Translated, it gives CASSARTALRGDTQYF.